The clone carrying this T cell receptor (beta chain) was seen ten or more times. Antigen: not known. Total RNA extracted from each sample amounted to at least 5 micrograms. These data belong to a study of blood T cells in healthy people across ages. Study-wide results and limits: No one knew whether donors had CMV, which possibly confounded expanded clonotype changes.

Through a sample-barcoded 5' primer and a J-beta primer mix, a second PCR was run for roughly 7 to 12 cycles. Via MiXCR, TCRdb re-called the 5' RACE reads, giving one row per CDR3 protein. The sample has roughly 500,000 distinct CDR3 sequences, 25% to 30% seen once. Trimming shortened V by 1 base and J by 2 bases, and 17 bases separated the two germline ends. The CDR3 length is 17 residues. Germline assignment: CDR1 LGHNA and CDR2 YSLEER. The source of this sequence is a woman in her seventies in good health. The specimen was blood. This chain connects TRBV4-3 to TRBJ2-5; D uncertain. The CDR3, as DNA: TGCGCCAGCAGCCAAGGGACCCATGGCTGGGGTCAAGAGACCCAGTACTTC. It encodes CASSQGTHGWGQETQYF.